Shown below are 28 T cell receptor beta chains from a single sample sequenced in a study of T-cell reconstitution after alpha-beta-depleted transplantation in children. Preparation of the TCRbeta library was carried out with unique molecular identifiers. From the PCR reads, TCRdb called clonotypes with MiXCR, one entry per CDR3 protein. The data contain approximately 82,000 distinct CDR3 sequences, about a sixth of them singletons. Sequenced here: PBMCs, mostly from graft donor cells, sampled 180 days after TCRalphabeta/CD19-depleted stem cell transplant. All receptors derive from a male patient between 2 and 10 years old who had a stem cell transplant for acute lymphoblastic leukemia, so the T cells may come from the graft donor.

The sample holds many counts of this clonotype. V is TRBV10-3 and J is TRBJ2-5; 9 nucleotides align to TRBD2. This CDR3 is built from 13 residues. In germline, CDR1 is ENHRY, CDR2 SYGVKD. The trim removed 8 bases at V and 5 bases at J, leaving 6 bases unmatched. CDR3 protein: CAIGGTSTETQYF. CDR3 bases: TGTGCCATCGGCGGGACTAGCACCGAGACCCAGTACTTC.

In its sample, this clonotype is medium-sized. The gene calls are TRBV7-9 and TRBJ1-2; 7 bases align to TRBD1. V shed 5 bases and J 0 bases; nucleotides not matched to a gene: 12. Germline values: CDR1 SEHNR, CDR2 FQNEAQ (reference sequence). The CDR3 totals 17 residues. The CDR3 coding sequence is TGTGCCAGCAGCCGAGGGCAGGGGGACATATCTAACTATGGCTACACCTTC. Protein sequence: CASSRGQGDISNYGYTF.

The V and J genes are TRBV7-6 and TRBJ2-5, with 11 bases aligning to TRBD2. V gave up 5 bases and J gave up 2 bases; unmatched junction bases: 7. Germline V gives CDR1 SGHVS, CDR2 FNYEAQ. CDR3 length: 16 residues. The CDR3 region is CASSPLAGERQETQYF. CDR3 sequence (DNA): TGTGCCAGCAGCCCACTAGCGGGGGAGCGACAAGAGACCCAGTACTTC.

The rearrangement joins TRBV10-3 to TRBJ2-2; 10 nucleotides match TRBD1. Germline loops: CDR1 ENHRY, CDR2 SYGVKD. J was trimmed by 6 bases and V by 4 bases; bases with no gene match: 20. The CDR3 is made up of 20 amino acids. CDR3: CAISGKWIVSGQGFPGELFF. CDR3 DNA: TGTGCCATCAGTGGTAAATGGATTGTGTCGGGACAGGGGTTTCCCGGGGAGCTGTTTTTT.

V is TRBV7-9 and J is TRBJ1-2; no firm D call. Looked up from germline, CDR1 is SEHNR and CDR2 is FQNEAQ (reference sequence). The CDR3 loop spans 17 amino acids. The V end was cut by 2 bases, the J end by 5 bases, with 21 bases between. Here the CDR3 reads CASSLSSPASGGYGYTF. The CDR3 DNA reads as TGTGCCAGCAGCTTAAGTTCCCCGGCCTCAGGCGGTTATGGCTACACCTTC.

This clonotype was seen repeatedly, ten times or more. The chain is built from TRBV7-6 and TRBJ2-7; D may be TRBD1 (6 bases). The V end was cut by 5 bases, the J end by 3 bases, with 17 bases between. CDR3 length: 15 residues. The germline CDR1 and CDR2 sequences are SGHVS and FNYEAQ. The CDR3 loop is CASSHRNTGNYEQYF. The CDR3 bases are TGTGCCAGCAGCCACCGGAATACAGGGAACTACGAGCAGTACTTC.

This sequence joins TRBV20-1 and TRBJ1-5; no definite D call. Trimming removed 4 bases from V and 7 bases from J, with 11 bases in between. There are 12 residues in the CDR3. Germline CDR1 reads DFQATT; CDR2 reads SNEGSKA (reference sequence). The CDR3 sequence is CSATSSNQPQHF. CDR3 bases: TGCAGTGCTACTTCCTCGAACCAGCCCCAGCATTTT.

This clonotype was recorded many times. The chain combines TRBV28 with TRBJ1-2; 8 nucleotides agree with TRBD1. V lost 5 bases to trimming and J lost 3 bases; unmatched junction nucleotides: 5. The germline V gene encodes CDR1 MDHEN and CDR2 SYDVKM. This CDR3 is built from 14 residues. DNA of the CDR3: TGTGCCAGCAGTATACAGGGGGAGCACTATGGCTACACCTTC. This codes for CASSIQGEHYGYTF.

The chain couples TRBV6-2 or TRBV6-3 to TRBJ2-3; D is perhaps TRBD1 (5 bases). CDR1 is MNHEY and CDR2 is SVGEGT in the germline V gene. This CDR3 comprises 13 residues. V was trimmed by 6 bases and J by 5 bases, leaving 12 bases between them. CDR3 nucleotides: TGTGCCAGCAGCCTTGACAGTGGAGATACGCAGTATTTT. Translation: CASSLDSGDTQYF.

V is TRBV4-3 and J is TRBJ2-7; D is ambiguous. V lost 4 bases and J 3 bases, leaving 16 bases between the germline ends. CDR1 and CDR2 (germline): LGHNA, YSLEER. The CDR3 contains 15 residues. CDR3 DNA sequence: TGCGCCAGCAGCCCAAGAGGCCCAATTTTCTACGAGCAGTACTTC. Protein product: CASSPRGPIFYEQYF.

The chain is built from TRBV7-9 and TRBJ2-5; D may be TRBD2 (5 bases). The germline CDR1 and CDR2 sequences are SEHNR and FQNEAQ (reference sequence). This CDR3 spans 12 amino acids. V was clipped by 1 base and J by 5 bases, with 5 bases between them. CDR3 protein: CASSLGRETQYF. CDR3 sequence (DNA): TGTGCCAGCAGCTTAGGGAGGGAGACCCAGTACTTC.

Ten or more counts support this clonotype. The rearrangement uses TRBV3-1 and TRBJ2-5; TRBD2 matches 13 bases. V dropped 3 bases and J dropped 2; count of bases not matched to a gene: 0. The length of the CDR3 is 15 residues. Germline V gene data show CDR1 as LGHDT and CDR2 as YNNKEL (reference sequence). CDR3 amino acids: CASSQGLAGQETQYF. The CDR3 DNA reads as TGTGCCAGCAGCCAGGGACTAGCGGGACAAGAGACCCAGTACTTC.

This rearrangement joins TRBV10-3 to TRBJ2-1; weak D call: TRBD2 (7 bases). The germline V gene has CDR1 ENHRY and CDR2 SYGVKD. The CDR3 is made up of 18 amino acids. V lost 2 bases, J lost 0 bases, and 17 bases lay in between. The CDR3: CAISEQVGGPSSYNEQFF. The CDR3 region has the DNA TGTGCCATCAGTGAGCAGGTGGGGGGGCCAAGCTCCTACAATGAGCAGTTCTTC.

The genes are TRBV4-3 and TRBJ1-5; D gene uncertain. Per the germline V gene, CDR1 is LGHNA and CDR2 is YSLEER. The CDR3 has 14 amino acids. With 1 base removed from V and 1 base from J, the gap between germline ends came to 5 bases. CDR3 residues: CASSQAPSNQPQHF. CDR3 bases: TGCGCCAGCAGCCAAGCCCCCAGCAATCAGCCCCAGCATTTT.

This clonotype was seen only a few times. The chain uses TRBV14 and TRBJ1-6; D is uncertain. The CDR3 has 17 amino acids. Germline CDR1 SGHDN, CDR2 FVKESK. Trimming took off 3 bases at V and 0 bases at J, with 12 bases between the two ends. Here the CDR3 reads CASSQSDWSSYNSPLHF. The CDR3, as DNA: TGTGCCAGCAGCCAGTCGGACTGGAGCTCCTATAATTCACCCCTCCACTTT.

This rearrangement joins TRBV7-9 to TRBJ1-6; 9 positions match TRBD1. Germline assignment: CDR1 SEHNR and CDR2 FQNEAQ (reference sequence). This CDR3 contains 17 residues. With V trimmed by 4 bases and J by 7 bases, 11 bases remained unmatched. The CDR3 protein is CASSYRRIGQGNSPLHF. The CDR3 bases are TGTGCCAGCAGCTATAGGAGGATAGGACAGGGGAATTCACCCCTCCACTTT.

The chain couples TRBV6-1 to TRBJ2-6; the D gene is possibly TRBD1 (6 bases). V was pared by 7 bases and J by 0 bases, with 19 bases between. The CDR3 totals 18 residues. Per germline, CDR1 MNHNS and CDR2 SASEGT. In nucleotides, the CDR3 is TGTGCCAGCACCCTTCTCCAGGGGCCCCTCTCTGGGGCCAACGTCCTGACTTTC. Its translation is CASTLLQGPLSGANVLTF.

The V call is TRBV4-2, the J call TRBJ2-5, with TRBD2 as a possible D gene (6 bases). Germline CDR1 is LGHNA and CDR2 is YNFKEQ. The CDR3 is 13 residues long. With 4 bases removed from V and 7 bases from J, the gap between germline ends came to 13 bases. The CDR3 protein is CASSPRLEGTQYF. The CDR3 nucleotides read TGTGCCAGCAGCCCGAGACTAGAGGGGACCCAGTACTTC.

The V and J genes are TRBV14 and TRBJ1-6; TRBD1 might be the D (6 bases). Trimming shortened V by 1 base and J by 10 bases, and 14 bases separated the two germline ends. Germline V gene sequence: CDR1 SGHDN, CDR2 FVKESK. The CDR3 is made up of 15 amino acids. For the CDR3, the DNA is TGTGCCAGCAGCCAAGGATCAGGGGTGTACTCACCCCTCCACTTT. Protein sequence: CASSQGSGVYSPLHF.

The rearrangement joins TRBV9 to TRBJ2-7; no definite D call. The CDR3 runs to 13 residues. The germline V and J ends were trimmed by 3 bases and 3 bases, with 10 bases remaining between them. CDR1 and CDR2 (germline): SGDLS, YYNGEE. The CDR3: CASSAPDNYEQYF. As DNA, the CDR3 is TGTGCCAGCAGCGCGCCCGATAACTACGAGCAGTACTTC.

The V and J genes are TRBV21-1 and TRBJ2-7; the table's D call of TRBD1 was not tested on the DNA. TRBV21-1 is designated a pseudogene. There are 17 residues in the CDR3. The CDR3 DNA is TGTGCCAGCAGCAACCGTTACGGGTGGAACAGGGTCTACGAGCAGTACTTC. The encoded protein is CASSNRYGWNRVYEQYF.

This clonotype was observed a handful of times. The V gene is TRBV5-1, the J gene TRBJ2-5, with a tentative D call TRBD1 (6 bases). The CDR3 runs to 14 residues. In germline, CDR1 is SGHRS, CDR2 YFSETQ. The germline V and J ends were trimmed by 7 bases and 2 bases, with 15 bases remaining between them. The CDR3 DNA is TGCGCCAGCTCCAAGGGGGACCATCAAGAGACCCAGTACTTC. This gives the protein CASSKGDHQETQYF.

In its sample, this clonotype is medium-sized (0.01 to 0.1%). The rearrangement joins TRBV7-9 to TRBJ1-1; D is undetermined. There are 13 residues in the CDR3. The germline V gene encodes CDR1 SEHNR and CDR2 FQNEAQ (reference sequence). V gave up 5 bases and J gave up 1 base, with 8 bases separating them. The CDR3 sequence: CASSLLGNTEAFF. The CDR3 coding sequence is TGTGCCAGCAGCCTATTAGGGAACACTGAAGCTTTCTTT.

The chain has TRBV6-2 or TRBV6-3 and TRBJ2-7; 9 positions agree with TRBD1. This CDR3 is 13 amino acids long. V lost 7 bases and J lost 4; bases outside the gene matches: 5. Germline V gene data show CDR1 as MNHEY and CDR2 as SVGEGT. CDR3 sequence: CASNHGQGYEQYF. CDR3 in DNA: TGTGCCAGCAATCACGGACAGGGGTACGAGCAGTACTTC.

This clonotype was seen a few times. V and J are TRBV5-5 and TRBJ2-3; TRBD1 might be the D (7 bases). V dropped 2 bases and J dropped 6 bases, with 16 bases sitting between them. The CDR3 covers 15 residues. Germline V lookup: CDR1 SGHKS, CDR2 YYEKEE (reference sequence). CDR3 nucleotides: TGTGCCAGCAGCTTCACCGGAGGGGGCGCGGATACGCAGTATTTT. Translation gives CASSFTGGGADTQYF. Combining the CDR3 with reference TRBV5-5 and TRBJ2-3 gives the whole variable domain DAGVTQSPTHLIKTRGQQVTLRCSPISGHKSVSWYQQVLGQGPQFIFQYYEKEERGRGNFPDRFSARQFPNYSSELNVNALLLGDSALYLCASSFTGGGADTQYFGPGTRLTVL.

Only a few counts were recorded for this clonotype. The chain uses TRBV7-6 and TRBJ1-1; TRBD1 matches at 7 bases. Germline loops: CDR1 SGHVS, CDR2 FNYEAQ. The CDR3 contains 15 residues. Losses at the gene ends were 5 bases for V and 1 base for J; bases not matched to a gene: 7. The CDR3 coding sequence is TGTGCCAGCAGCGCAAGACAGGGTGGGAACACTGAAGCTTTCTTT. As protein: CASSARQGGNTEAFF.

J is TRBJ1-2 and V is TRBV5-6; maybe TRBD1 (5 bases). The CDR3 extends over 13 amino acids. Germline V gene lookup returns CDR1 SGHDT and CDR2 YYEEEE. V lost 3 bases and J lost 5, with 11 bases in between. The CDR3 DNA reads TGTGCCAGCAGCTCGGGGGACGGATATGGCTACACCTTC. The encoded protein is CASSSGDGYGYTF.

Concerning this clonotype: This is likely a read error, given that the CDR3 carries no conserved phenylalanine or tryptophan at its end. This chain links TRBV6-2 or TRBV6-3 with TRBJ2-1; 11 nucleotides agree with TRBD1. The germline V gene encodes CDR1 MNHEY and CDR2 SVGEGT. The CDR3 length is 13 residues. The V segment lost 8 bases and the J segment 6 bases; nucleotides outside the gene matches: 3. The CDR3 here is CASVGTGGNEQFL. For the CDR3, the DNA is TGTGCCAGCGTCGGGACAGGGGGCAATGAGCAGTTCTTG.